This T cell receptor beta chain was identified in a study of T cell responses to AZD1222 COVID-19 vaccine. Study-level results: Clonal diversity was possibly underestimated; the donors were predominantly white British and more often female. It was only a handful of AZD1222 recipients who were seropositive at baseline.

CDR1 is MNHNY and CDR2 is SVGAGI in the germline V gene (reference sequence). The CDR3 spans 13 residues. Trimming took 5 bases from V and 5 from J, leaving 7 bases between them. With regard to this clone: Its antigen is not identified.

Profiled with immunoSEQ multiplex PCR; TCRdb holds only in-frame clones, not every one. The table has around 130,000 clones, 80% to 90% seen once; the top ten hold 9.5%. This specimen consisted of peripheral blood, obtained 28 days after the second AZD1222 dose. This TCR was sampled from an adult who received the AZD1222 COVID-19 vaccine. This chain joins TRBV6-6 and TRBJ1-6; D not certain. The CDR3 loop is CASSTLNNSPLHF. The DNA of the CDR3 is TGTGCCAGCAGTACACTTAATAATTCACCCCTCCACTTT.